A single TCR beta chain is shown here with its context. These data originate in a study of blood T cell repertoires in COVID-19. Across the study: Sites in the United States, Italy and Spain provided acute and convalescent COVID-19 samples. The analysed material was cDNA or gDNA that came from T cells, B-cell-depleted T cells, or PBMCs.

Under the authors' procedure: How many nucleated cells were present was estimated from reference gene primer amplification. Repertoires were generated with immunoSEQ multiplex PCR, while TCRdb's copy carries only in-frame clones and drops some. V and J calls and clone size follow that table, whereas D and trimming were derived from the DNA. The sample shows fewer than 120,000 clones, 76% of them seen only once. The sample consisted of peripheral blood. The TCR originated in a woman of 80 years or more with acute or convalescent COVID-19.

DNA for the CDR3: TGTGCCACCAGTCGGGAGGTCGGGACTAAAGCTTTCTTT. This gives the protein CATSREVGTKAFF. This chain uses TRBV24-1 with TRBJ1-1, with D maybe TRBD1 (5 bases). From germline, CDR1 is KGHDR and CDR2 SFDVKD. The CDR3 has 13 residues. V was clipped by 6 bases and J by 9 bases, with 16 bases between them.